The T cell receptor beta chain under discussion was sequenced for a study of identical twins. Study-level points and caveats: The same donors were not followed; conclusions instead depended on cross-sectional statistical analysis.

The authors used template switching to add a universal primer site and gave cDNA unique molecular identifiers. Each CDR3 protein is one row after TCRdb ran MiXCR on the 5' RACE reads. The sample includes a few hundred thousand distinct CDR3 sequences, approximately 8% seen only once; the top ten take approximately 2.1%. Germline V gene lookup returns CDR1 DFQATT and CDR2 SNEGSKA (reference sequence). There are 17 residues in the CDR3. J gave up 3 bases and V 1 base, and 14 bases lay outside the gene matches. This clonotype was seen at least ten times. Its target is not known. Separately, the same data were catalogued under a study of yellow fever vaccine responses in identical twins. That source reports: In identical twins, vaccine T cell responses appeared partly shared and partly individual.

This receptor was taken from a young woman in good health. The chain carries TRBV20-1 and TRBJ2-7; 8 positions agree with TRBD2. The material sequenced was memory (CD45RO+) T cells sorted from blood. CDR3 DNA: TGCAGTGCTAGAGCCAGCCTCCCTAGCGGGTTAAACTACGAGCAGTACTTC. Translating it yields CSARASLPSGLNYEQYF.